A selection of T cell receptor beta chains follows, all from one sample in a study of CD8+CD57+ T cells in acquired aplastic anemia. In TCRdb, the reads were re-called with MiXCR into one record per CDR3 protein. This table holds about 160,000 distinct CDR3 sequences, 65% to 75% found once. Sequencing was carried out using sorted CD4+, CD8+, or CD8+CD57+ T cells (not recorded which) from PBMCs. The receptors here all came from a human donor with aplastic anemia. The CDR3 runs from the conserved cysteine through the conserved F or W. D genes are given only for firm matches. Rows may omit the clone size; those that give it use once, few, many or a size class.

j_gene,v_gene,d_gene,abundance,CDR3nt,CDR3aa
TRBJ1-2,TRBV14,TRBD1,once,TGTGCCAGCAGCCAAGCTGCCCAGGGGGACTACACCTTC,CASSQAAQGDYTF
TRBJ1-2,TRBV7-2,TRBD1,many,TGTGCCAGCAGTCGACAGGGGCCGAACTATGGCTACACCTTC,CASSRQGPNYGYTF
TRBJ2-1,TRBV7-2,NA,NA,TGTGCCAGCAGCTTGTTGAGCAGGGGCTCCTACAATGAGCAGTTCTTC,CASSLLSRGSYNEQFF
TRBJ2-7,TRBV20-1,TRBD2,NA,TGCAGTGCTCTTAGCGGGGGGGCCTACGAGCAGTACTTC,CSALSGGAYEQYF
TRBJ2-3,TRBV25-1,NA,NA,TGTGCCAGCAGTGCCGACGGACCCACTCACACAGATACGCAGTATTTT,CASSADGPTHTDTQYF
TRBJ2-7,TRBV20-1,TRBD1,NA,TGCAGTGCTAGAGAGTTTTTGGGGACAGGGGGCGACGAGCAGTACTTC,CSAREFLGTGGDEQYF
TRBJ2-1,TRBV5-1,TRBD1,few,TGCGCCAGCAGCCGGACAGGGAGAAATGAGCAGTTCTTC,CASSRTGRNEQFF
TRBJ1-2,TRBV2,NA,NA,TGTGCCAGCAGGGACGGGGGCTACACCTTC,CASRDGGYTF
TRBJ1-6,TRBV12-3/TRBV12-4,NA,NA,TGTGCCAGCAGTTTCAGCGGGGGCTTCACGGCCCTCCACTTT,CASSFSGGFTALHF
TRBJ1-5,TRBV5-5,NA,NA,TGTGCCAGCAGCTCAGTTACGGGGGATCAGCCCCAGCATTTT,CASSSVTGDQPQHF
TRBJ2-1,TRBV5-4,TRBD2,NA,TGTGCCAGCAGCGGTAGCGGGATGAGCTCCTACAATGAGCAGTTCTTC,CASSGSGMSSYNEQFF
TRBJ1-5,TRBV2,NA,NA,TGTGCCAGCACCACAGGAGTTAGCAATCAGCCCCAGCATTTT,CASTTGVSNQPQHF
TRBJ2-7,TRBV5-5,TRBD2,NA,TGTGCCAGCAGCTTCGCGGGAGCTATCCACGAGCAGTACTTC,CASSFAGAIHEQYF
TRBJ1-2,TRBV13,NA,NA,TGCGCCAGCAGCTCCGGGGACGGAGCGGGCTATGGCTACACCTTC,CASSSGDGAGYGYTF
TRBJ2-7,TRBV20-1,NA,NA,TGCAGTGCTCAGCCCGAGGTGAGTGACTACGAGCAGTACTTC,CSAQPEVSDYEQYF
TRBJ1-1,TRBV30,NA,few,TGTGCCTGGAGTGTAAGGGAGAACACTGAAGCTTTCTTT,CAWSVRENTEAFF
TRBJ1-4,TRBV11-1,NA,NA,TGTGCCAGCAGGAAGACTACGAGCAGGGGCGAGGGTGTAAAACTGTTTTTT,CASRKTTSRGEGVKLFF
TRBJ2-1,TRBV7-2,TRBD2,few,TGTGCCAGCAGCTTAGGACTAGCATCTTGGTTCTTC,CASSLGLASWFF
TRBJ1-1,TRBV2,NA,few,TGTGCCAGCAGACAGGAAGCCAACACTGAAGCTTTCTTT,CASRQEANTEAFF
TRBJ1-1,TRBV6-4,NA,many,TGTGCCAGCAGTGACTCGGGAGAGAACACTGAAGCTTTCTTT,CASSDSGENTEAFF
TRBJ2-7,TRBV2,NA,few,TGTGCCAGCAGTGAACGAGTCACCTCCTACGAGCAGTACTTC,CASSERVTSYEQYF
TRBJ2-7,TRBV20-1,NA,few,TGCAGTGAGGGCGAGCAGTACTTC,CSEGEQYF
TRBJ2-3,TRBV12-3/TRBV12-4,NA,NA,TGTGCCCGCAGTTTGGGGCGGACCACAGATACGCAGTATTTT,CARSLGRTTDTQYF
TRBJ1-5,TRBV15,NA,NA,TGTGCCACCAGCAGAGTATATGGGCAGCCCCAGCATTTT,CATSRVYGQPQHF
TRBJ2-7,TRBV29-1,TRBD1,NA,TGCAGCGTTGAAACCGGACAGGGGGCTTTCGACGAGCAGTACTTC,CSVETGQGAFDEQYF
TRBJ2-5,TRBV5-1,NA,once,TGCGCCAGCAGCCCCGATAAGGAGACCCAGTACTTC,CASSPDKETQYF
TRBJ2-2,TRBV25-1,NA,few,TGTGCCAGCAGTGGACAAGCGAACACCGGGGAGCTGTTTTTT,CASSGQANTGELFF
TRBJ1-6,TRBV9,NA,once,TGTGCCAGCAGCCCCGAGGGGCCCAATAATTCACCCCTCCACTTT,CASSPEGPNNSPLHF
TRBJ2-1,TRBV9,NA,NA,TGTGCCAGCAGCGTAGAAGTAAGTTACAATGAGCAGTTCTTC,CASSVEVSYNEQFF
TRBJ1-1,TRBV12-3/TRBV12-4,NA,many,TGTGCCAGCAGCCTTTGGCCTGAAGCTTTCTTT,CASSLWPEAFF
TRBJ1-2,TRBV19,NA,NA,TGTGCCAGTAGTATGTCTCGGAACTATGGCTACACCTTC,CASSMSRNYGYTF
TRBJ2-1,TRBV4-1,NA,many,TGCGCCAGCAGCCAAGTGGTTGGTGAGCAGTTCTTC,CASSQVVGEQFF
TRBJ2-2,TRBV20-1,NA,many,TGCAGTGCTCAAGGGCGCACCGGGGAGCTGTTTTTT,CSAQGRTGELFF
TRBJ1-2,TRBV7-9,TRBD1,NA,TGTGCCAGCAGCTCCCGCCCCGCCGGACAGGACGCTCATGGCTACACCTTC,CASSSRPAGQDAHGYTF
TRBJ1-1,TRBV20-1,NA,few,TGCAGTGCTAGAGATCTTGGCCCTGAAGCTTTCTTT,CSARDLGPEAFF